This is a list of T cell receptor beta chains from one sample in a study of blood T cell repertoires in COVID-19. This table comes from immunoSEQ multiplex PCR, and its TCRdb copy is limited to in-frame clones, with some not included. The repertoire holds about 210,000 clones, with roughly 80% as singletons. The sequenced material came from peripheral blood. These receptors came from a woman at least 80 years old with COVID-19, enrolled during active disease. CDR3s include the opening cysteine and the closing phenylalanine or tryptophan. Each record gives: clone size, V gene, D gene, J gene, CDR3 protein, CDR3 DNA. The D gene is left open where the match is weak. Rows give clone size only sometimes, using once, few, many, or a class for an expanded clone.

size: NA; V: TRBV2; D: NA; J: TRBJ1-2; CDR3: CASSDVQAGYTF; DNA: TGTGCCAGCAGTGATGTCCAGGCCGGCTACACCTTC
size: NA; V: TRBV28; D: TRBD2; J: TRBJ2-1; CDR3: CASSPLWSGSANEQFF; DNA: TGTGCCAGCAGTCCCCTCTGGAGCGGGAGCGCCAATGAGCAGTTCTTC
size: NA; V: TRBV5-8; D: NA; J: TRBJ2-1; CDR3: CASSTSSANYNEQFF; DNA: TGTGCCAGCAGCACCTCTAGCGCTAACTACAATGAGCAGTTCTTC
size: NA; V: TRBV7-3; D: NA; J: TRBJ2-2; CDR3: CASSLDQGGVSGELFF; DNA: TGTGCCAGCAGCTTAGATCAGGGGGGAGTCTCCGGGGAGCTGTTTTTT
size: NA; V: TRBV7-9; D: TRBD1; J: TRBJ1-2; CDR3: CASGSGGLHYGYTF; DNA: TGTGCCAGCGGGTCAGGGGGATTGCACTATGGCTACACCTTC
size: NA; V: TRBV15; D: TRBD1; J: TRBJ1-1; CDR3: CATRAGQLNTEAFF; DNA: TGTGCCACCAGGGCGGGACAGTTGAACACTGAAGCTTTCTTT
size: few; V: TRBV25-1; D: NA; J: TRBJ2-5; CDR3: CASSAPRGIQETQYF; DNA: TGTGCCAGCAGTGCCCCTCGGGGGATTCAGGAGACCCAGTACTTC
size: NA; V: TRBV11-2; D: NA; J: TRBJ1-3; CDR3: CASSFVGAGNTIYF; DNA: TGTGCCAGCAGCTTTGTGGGGGCGGGAAACACCATATATTTT
size: NA; V: TRBV5-1; D: NA; J: TRBJ1-5; CDR3: CASSSEGRGDQPQHF; DNA: TGCGCCAGCAGCTCGGAGGGTAGGGGCGATCAGCCCCAGCATTTT
size: NA; V: TRBV6-5; D: NA; J: TRBJ1-1; CDR3: CASSRDWGNTEAFF; DNA: TGTGCCAGCAGCCGGGACTGGGGGAACACTGAAGCTTTCTTT
size: NA; V: TRBV18; D: TRBD2; J: TRBJ2-1; CDR3: CASSPVSGGREQFF; DNA: TGTGCCAGCTCACCGGTTAGCGGGGGACGCGAGCAGTTCTTC
size: NA; V: TRBV27; D: NA; J: TRBJ1-2; CDR3: CASSLRESRGYTF; DNA: TGTGCCAGCAGTTTACGGGAGTCTCGGGGCTACACCTTC
size: once; V: TRBV6-6; D: NA; J: TRBJ1-5; CDR3: CASSLRDTNQPQHF; DNA: TGTGCCAGCAGCCTCCGGGACACTAATCAGCCCCAGCATTTT
size: NA; V: TRBV7-2; D: NA; J: TRBJ2-1; CDR3: CASSLLQGIIPNEQFF; DNA: TGTGCCAGCAGCTTATTGCAGGGGATAATACCCAATGAGCAGTTCTTC
size: once; V: TRBV6-6; D: NA; J: TRBJ1-1; CDR3: CASSPISPRTGTEAFF; DNA: TGTGCCAGCAGCCCAATATCCCCACGTACGGGCACTGAAGCTTTCTTT
size: NA; V: TRBV2; D: NA; J: TRBJ2-1; CDR3: CASRQDYNEQFF; DNA: TGTGCCAGCAGGCAGGATTACAATGAGCAGTTCTTC
size: NA; V: TRBV19; D: TRBD1; J: TRBJ2-2; CDR3: CASSEGTGFTGELFF; DNA: TGTGCCAGTAGTGAGGGGACAGGGTTCACCGGGGAGCTGTTTTTT
size: NA; V: TRBV10-3; D: NA; J: TRBJ2-1; CDR3: CAIMGTQNNEQFF; DNA: TGTGCCATCATGGGGACACAGAACAATGAGCAGTTCTTC
size: NA; V: TRBV5-1; D: TRBD1; J: TRBJ2-7; CDR3: CASRNGQGSYF; DNA: TGCGCCAGCAGGAACGGACAGGGTTCGTACTTC
size: once; V: TRBV3-1/TRBV3-2; D: NA; J: TRBJ1-2; CDR3: CASSQTDYGYTF; DNA: TGTGCCAGCAGCCAGACAGATTATGGCTACACCTTC